This note documents a single TCR beta chain sequence. This clone was seen once. Its specific antigen is unknown. Base-call qualities are not available, and no considerably larger clone is one nucleotide away. Each clonotype received, on average, roughly 9.6x coverage in deep resolution sequencing performed on a MiSeq, where the target depth lay between 1 in 1 million and 1 in 200,000 T cells. The immunoSEQ hsTCRB Kit was used to generate TCR beta libraries. On the study's bioinformatics: Data were analyzed with ImmunoSEQ Data Assistant and ImmunoSEQ Analyzer, with V, D and J genes assigned per IMGT definitions. Clonality, with values ranging from 0 to 1, was calculated as one minus the normalized Shannon entropy of productive rearrangement frequencies. Public clonotype analysis was restricted to overrepresented clonotypes comprising at least 0.05% of each patient's repertoire. Approximately 14 age-matched healthy donor repertoires from immuneACCESS served as clonality controls. The source is immuneACCESS, and TCRdb retained only in-frame sequences with V and J called. Part of the clones is not carried over; for the studies checked, unresolved V genes explain less than half of this, and the remainder is unexplained. V and J calls and clone size are copied from that table; D and trimming were computed from the DNA. The sample table contains over 250,000 clones; only one count was recorded for more than 70% of them. About 5.3% of the sample lies in the top ten.

The time point label for this specimen denotes: progressive disease on ibrutinib. For TCR beta library preparation, around 1.9 micrograms of genomic DNA were extracted from the cryopreserved PBMCs. Longitudinal blood samples from CLL patients receiving ibrutinib monotherapy were subjected to high-throughput TCR beta sequencing. Patients were enrolled in a phase 2 open-label single-center ibrutinib monotherapy trial. These data come from a study of cytotoxic CD8 clonotypes in ibrutinib-treated CLL (dated by TCRdb to 2020 to 2022). Background on the whole study: In this cohort, around 15 patients were treatment-naive and approximately ten were relapsed/refractory, while roughly 18 had unmutated IGHV. Responses were partial in roughly 24 patients and complete in 2; after median around 68 months follow-up, about 14 stayed in remission and 12 progressed. Response samples were taken after a median of roughly a year on treatment, ranging from roughly 6 to 36 months. On average, each sample yielded 270,000 or so productive templates and about 95,000 productive rearrangements. Cryopreserved peripheral blood mononuclear cells were collected before treatment, at response, and at either disease progression or sustained remission. Patients were still on ibrutinib when every remission and progressive disease sample was collected. Of the approximately 90 participants in the trial, 26 had longitudinal samples available. The study at large found these results: Baseline clonality was found to be higher than that of age-matched healthy donors and was strongly correlated with circulating CD8+ T-cell counts. An increase in clonality was observed at ibrutinib response, with clonality remaining stable during sustained remission and falling back toward baseline at progression. Public clonotypes were rare and either shrank or stayed stable during treatment, and the rise in clonality at ibrutinib response reflected expansion of private clonotypes. Sampling times were not matched between sustained-remission and progressing patients, and lymph node repertoires were not studied.

V loses 2 bases at its end and J loses 5 bases; junction bases beyond the gene matches: 12. As encoded in the germline V gene, CDR1 is SGHVS while CDR2 is FQNEAQ. CDR3 length: 19 amino acids, cysteine to phenylalanine. The DNA shown is the 57-base CDR3, in frame from base 1. The sequence is built from TRBV7-8 and TRBJ2-2; 12 bases in the middle match TRBD2. The material sequenced was PBMCs, taken at disease progression, from a patient treated with ibrutinib. This TCR derives from a human donor with chronic lymphocytic leukemia. Here is the DNA: TGTGCCAGCAGCTTAAGGGGGGGAACTAGCGGGAGGATAACCGGGGAGCTGTTTTTT. Its translation is CASSLRGGTSGRITGELFF. The variable domain in full, with residues beyond the CDR3 obtained from the reference TRBV7-8 and TRBJ2-2 genes, is GAGVSQSPRYKVAKRGQDVALRCDPISGHVSLFWYQQALGQGPEFLTYFQNEAQLDKSGLPSDRFFAERPEGSVSTLKIQRTQQEDSAVYLCASSLRGGTSGRITGELFFGEGSRLTVL.